The rows below give T cell receptor beta chains drawn from one sample of a study of blood T cells in healthy people across ages. In TCRdb, the 5' RACE reads were re-called with MiXCR into one record per CDR3 protein. The top ten clones hold about 54% of a sample with about 400,000 distinct CDR3 sequences, 52% of them seen once. Sequenced input: blood. These TCRs come from a man aged 55 to 70 in good health. Each CDR3 is given with its conserved first and last residue. D genes are given only for firm matches. Size values are once, few and many counts, or a class for expanded clones, and some rows have none.

j_gene,d_gene,abundance,v_gene,CDR3aa,CDR3nt
TRBJ2-7,TRBD1,few,TRBV4-2,CASSQEVGTASGTQYF,TGTGCCAGCAGCCAAGAAGTTGGGACAGCCTCGGGAACCCAGTACTTC
TRBJ1-1,TRBD1,few,TRBV7-9,CASSSPGGAAEAFF,TGTGCCAGCAGCTCCCCAGGGGGGGCGGCTGAAGCTTTCTTT
TRBJ2-4,-,-,TRBV7-2,CASTEWRGNIQYF,TGTGCCAGCACCGAGTGGAGAGGAAACATTCAGTACTTC
TRBJ1-1,-,few,TRBV10-3,CAIRQGGTEAFF,TGTGCCATCAGACAGGGAGGCACTGAAGCTTTCTTT
TRBJ2-1,-,few,TRBV19,CASSIGGNEQFF,TGTGCCAGTAGTATAGGAGGCAATGAGCAGTTCTTC
TRBJ2-3,-,-,TRBV7-2,CASSWNGPDTQYF,TGTGCCAGCAGCTGGAATGGCCCAGATACGCAGTATTTT
TRBJ2-4,TRBD2,-,TRBV12-3/TRBV12-4,CASSPIAGINIQYF,TGTGCCAGCAGTCCTATAGCGGGTATAAACATTCAGTACTTC
TRBJ2-7,-,many,TRBV6-2/TRBV6-3,CASSPFSVRRDSYEQYF,TGTGCCAGCAGCCCTTTTAGCGTGCGCAGGGACTCCTACGAGCAGTACTTC
TRBJ2-4,-,-,TRBV4-1,CASSQVPSVKNIQYF,TGCGCCAGCAGCCAAGTGCCTAGCGTGAAAAACATTCAGTACTTC
TRBJ2-1,-,-,TRBV28,CASRGGGANSYNEQFF,TGTGCCAGCAGGGGAGGGGGCGCAAACTCCTACAATGAGCAGTTCTTC
TRBJ2-7,-,-,TRBV12-3/TRBV12-4,CASSPDGTYEQYF,TGTGCCAGCAGCCCCGACGGGACCTACGAGCAGTACTTC
TRBJ2-3,TRBD1,-,TRBV6-5,CASSYSQGATDTQYF,TGTGCCAGCAGTTACTCCCAGGGGGCAACAGATACGCAGTATTTT
TRBJ2-7,TRBD2,-,TRBV6-1,CASSEPSGGPYEQYF,TGTGCCAGCAGTGAACCTAGCGGGGGTCCCTACGAGCAGTACTTC
TRBJ1-5,-,few,TRBV30,CAWSRTAGPQHF,TGTGCCTGGAGCCGCACAGCGGGGCCCCAGCATTTT
TRBJ2-5,-,-,TRBV6-2/TRBV6-3,CASSYPGVAQETQYF,TGTGCCAGCAGTTACCCCGGGGTGGCCCAAGAGACCCAGTACTTC
TRBJ2-4,TRBD1,-,TRBV7-3,CASSPWTGGIQYF,TGTGCCAGCAGCCCTTGGACAGGGGGCATTCAGTACTTC
TRBJ2-5,TRBD2,once,TRBV20-1,CSASWTSQETQYF,TGCAGTGCTTCATGGACTAGCCAAGAGACCCAGTACTTC
TRBJ1-2,-,-,TRBV29-1,CSVRVGGQDYGYTF,TGCAGCGTCCGGGTGGGGGGCCAAGACTATGGCTACACCTTC
TRBJ1-1,-,few,TRBV7-9,CASSGIELNTEAFF,TGTGCCAGCAGCGGAATCGAGTTGAACACTGAAGCTTTCTTT
TRBJ2-1,TRBD2,once,TRBV7-2,CASSRDPTSGSAGNEQFF,TGTGCCAGCAGCCGAGACCCGACTAGCGGGAGCGCGGGCAATGAGCAGTTCTTC
TRBJ2-7,-,-,TRBV7-2,CASSLTRLETPYF,TGCGCCAGCAGCTTGACTAGGTTGGAGACCCCGTACTTC
TRBJ2-5,-,-,TRBV7-2,CASSYTSIYEQYF,TGTGCCAGCAGCTACACTAGCATTTATGAGCAGTACTTC
TRBJ1-2,-,few,TRBV7-8,CASSLSNNCGYTF,TGTGCCAGCAGCTTGTCAAATAACTGTGGCTACACCTTC
TRBJ2-3,TRBD2,-,TRBV9,CASSAPTRLAGDSTDTQYF,TGTGCCAGCAGCGCGCCCACCCGACTAGCGGGGGATAGCACAGATACGCAGTATTTT
TRBJ2-7,-,few,TRBV5-6,CASSLPNYEQYF,TGTGCCAGCAGCTTGCCGAATTACGAGCAGTACTTC
TRBJ2-5,TRBD2,-,TRBV29-1,CSVQLAGGPPETQYF,TGCAGCGTCCAACTAGCGGGGGGGCCCCCAGAGACCCAGTACTTC
TRBJ2-7,-,few,TRBV14,CASSQDGIRNEQYF,TGTGCCAGCAGCCAAGACGGCATCCGCAATGAGCAGTACTTC
TRBJ2-7,TRBD2,-,TRBV5-6,CASSFRLAGGRNEQYF,TGTGCCAGCAGCTTTCGACTAGCGGGAGGTCGGAATGAGCAGTACTTC
TRBJ1-4,-,-,TRBV5-6,CASSLRGGPTNEKLFF,TGTGCCAGCAGCTTGCGAGGGGGGCCAACTAATGAAAAACTGTTTTTT
TRBJ2-7,-,-,TRBV6-5,CASSSAAAAYEQYF,TGTGCCAGCAGTTCCGCCGCGGCCGCCTACGAGCAGTACTTC
TRBJ2-3,-,-,TRBV24-1,CATRDYRDTQYF,TGTGCCACCAGGGACTACAGAGATACGCAGTATTTT
TRBJ2-7,TRBD1,-,TRBV29-1,CSVEDASDRGALHEQYF,TGCAGCGTTGAAGATGCCTCCGACAGGGGGGCGCTCCACGAGCAGTACTTC
TRBJ2-5,-,many,TRBV6-5,CASSRAGYQETQYF,TGTGCCAGCAGTCGCGCGGGGTACCAAGAGACCCAGTACTTC
TRBJ2-6,TRBD2,few,TRBV7-9,CASSVRLAGAPSGANVLTF,TGTGCCAGCAGCGTAAGACTAGCGGGAGCCCCCTCTGGGGCCAACGTCCTGACTTTC
TRBJ2-7,TRBD1,-,TRBV27,CASSSHGQGLSYEQYF,TGTGCCAGCAGTTCCCACGGACAGGGGCTTTCCTACGAGCAGTACTTC
TRBJ2-5,-,-,TRBV9,CASSGTGSNRQETQYF,TGTGCCAGCAGCGGGACCGGGTCTAACCGCCAAGAGACCCAGTACTTC
TRBJ2-5,-,few,TRBV12-3/TRBV12-4,CASSFRRQQQETQYF,TGTGCCAGCAGTTTTCGTAGGCAGCAGCAAGAGACCCAGTACTTC
TRBJ2-1,-,-,TRBV14,CASSQVLGSIHEQFF,TGTGCCAGCAGCCAAGTCCTAGGCAGTATCCATGAGCAGTTCTTC
TRBJ2-1,-,-,TRBV11-3,CASTLKEGSGQLHPWGNEQFF,TGTGCCAGCACCCTAAAAGAGGGGTCCGGACAACTACATCCCTGGGGCAATGAGCAGTTCTTC
TRBJ1-2,-,few,TRBV12-5,CASGPEAQFGYTF,TGTGCTAGTGGTCCCGAGGCTCAGTTTGGCTACACCTTC
TRBJ2-7,-,-,TRBV28,CASTPQRSRYEQYF,TGTGCCAGTACACCGCAGCGGTCCCGCTACGAGCAGTACTTC
TRBJ2-7,TRBD1,-,TRBV7-2,CASSPGQGYYEQYF,TGTGCCAGCAGCCCGGGACAGGGGTACTACGAGCAGTACTTC
TRBJ1-2,-,-,TRBV27,CARTPIGSGAGGYTF,TGTGCCAGAACCCCCATCGGGTCAGGGGCTGGCGGCTACACCTTC
TRBJ2-1,-,-,TRBV5-1,CASSLDPGFYNEQFF,TGCGCCAGCAGCTTGGATCCAGGATTCTACAATGAGCAGTTCTTC
TRBJ2-1,-,few,TRBV18,CASSLGRDNEQFF,TGTGCCAGCTCACTCGGACGGGACAATGAGCAGTTCTTC
TRBJ2-1,-,-,TRBV27,CASKQGYNEQFF,TGTGCCAGCAAACAGGGCTACAATGAGCAGTTCTTC
TRBJ2-5,-,-,TRBV21-1,CASSTRDRIQETQYF,TGTGCCAGCAGCACCCGGGACCGCATCCAAGAGACCCAGTACTTC
TRBJ2-5,-,-,TRBV20-1,CSTFPYDRQPQETQYF,TGCAGTACTTTCCCTTACGACCGACAGCCCCAAGAGACCCAGTACTTC
TRBJ2-3,TRBD2,-,TRBV6-1,CASSGSSGGASPDTQYF,TGTGCCAGCAGTGGCTCTAGCGGGGGGGCCTCCCCAGATACGCAGTATTTT
TRBJ2-3,TRBD1,many,TRBV30,CAWSGRDRITDTQYF,TGTGCCTGGAGTGGCCGGGACAGGATCACAGATACGCAGTATTTT
TRBJ2-6,-,many,TRBV6-1,CASSDQGQNSGANVLTF,TGTGCCAGCAGTGATCAGGGTCAAAACTCTGGGGCCAACGTCCTGACTTTC
TRBJ2-6,-,few,TRBV12-3/TRBV12-4,CASSPRGTDLSGANVLTF,TGTGCCAGCAGTCCCAGGGGGACTGACCTCTCTGGGGCCAACGTCCTGACTTTC
TRBJ1-2,-,many,TRBV11-2,CASSFPRQILSGYTF,TGTGCCAGCAGCTTCCCAAGACAGATACTAAGTGGCTACACCTTC